This TCR beta chain was sequenced during a study of blood T cell repertoires in COVID-19 (dated by TCRdb to 2018 to 2021). As for the study more broadly: For ImmuneRACE Cohort 3, a participant was defined as recovered based on two consecutive negative NP/OP PCR tests, clearance by a healthcare professional, or resolution of symptoms. The collaborator samples originated in the United States, Italy and Spain and spanned the acute and convalescent phases of COVID-19. The material from the prospective study consisted of cDNA or gDNA derived from T cells, B-cell-depleted T cells, or PBMCs. The dataset comprised deeply sampled blood TCRbeta repertoires from subjects exposed to, actively infected with, or recovered from COVID-19. The repertoires were released in a freely available public database intended as a resource for research on the immune response to SARS-CoV-2. The samples were drawn from two sources: the first 160 participants of the ongoing ImmuneRACE study, and approximately 1,300 subjects contributed by 6 global collaborators. A de-identified subject ID, COVID-19 status, age in years and sex were almost always included in the sample metadata. HLA class I and class II types, where available, came from metadata supplied by the sample provider rather than from assay-based typing.

Study-wide conclusions, independent of this receptor: The amount of clinical and demographic metadata varied by source and participant and was provided uncurated.

The CDR3 runs 16 residues from the cysteine to the phenylalanine. CDR3 DNA only is kept here, 48 bases in frame from base 1. CDR1 and CDR2 are drawn from the germline V gene (reference sequence): LNHDA, SQIVND. V drops 6 bases and J drops 6 bases, leaving 20 bases in between. Turning to this clone: Its binding antigen is unknown. No base qualities exist here, and no much larger clone lies one base off it.

TCRbeta CDR3 regions were amplified from genomic DNA using the immunoSEQ Assay, a bias-controlled multiplex PCR. In the original analysis: Within the assay, amplification of reference gene primers was used to estimate how many nucleated cells each sample contained. To quantify the absolute abundance of each unique TCRbeta CDR3 rearrangement, sequence reads were collapsed and filtered. Productive Simpson clonality was computed per sample as the square root of Simpson's diversity index over productive rearrangements. The source is immuneACCESS, and TCRdb retained only in-frame sequences with V and J called. Part of the clones is not carried over; for the studies checked, unresolved V genes explain less than half of this, and the remainder is unexplained. V and J calls and clone size are as listed in that table; D and trimming were resolved from the DNA. This sample comprises some 300,000 clones, about 88% of them detected only once. The ten largest clonotypes hold around 2% of the sample.

In the prospective study, participants were 18 to 89 years old, resided in under 30 geographic areas of the United States, and were enrolled through a virtual design. In the prospective study, participants were assigned to cohorts based on the clinical history participants reported in a screening survey and a study questionnaire. Each participant in the prospective study had whole blood, serum and a nasopharyngeal or oropharyngeal swab collected by mobile phlebotomists. Participants in the prospective study had the option to provide additional blood draws and questionnaires over a 2-month period. Prospective study blood samples were shipped either frozen or at room temperature before DNA extraction.

The clonotype originates from an older woman in a cohort exposed to, infected with or recovered from COVID-19 (not recorded which). Sequencing input: PBMCs or T cells enriched from blood (not recorded which). The V and J segments used are TRBV19 and TRBJ2-2, and perhaps TRBD1 as D gene, on 5 matching bases. The CDR3 region has the sequence CASSSQGGLWAGELFF. The DNA is TGTGCCAGTAGCAGCCAGGGTGGGCTGTGGGCCGGGGAGCTGTTTTTT.